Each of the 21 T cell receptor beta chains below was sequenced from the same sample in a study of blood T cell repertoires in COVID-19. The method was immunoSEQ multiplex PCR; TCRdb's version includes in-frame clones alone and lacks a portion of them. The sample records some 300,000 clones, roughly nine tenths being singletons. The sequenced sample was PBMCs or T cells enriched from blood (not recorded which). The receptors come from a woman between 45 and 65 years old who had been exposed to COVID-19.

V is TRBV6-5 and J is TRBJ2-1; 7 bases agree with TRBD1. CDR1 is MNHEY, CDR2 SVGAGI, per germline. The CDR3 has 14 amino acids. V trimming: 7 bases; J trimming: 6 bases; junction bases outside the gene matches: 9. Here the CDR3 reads CASMDRNRGNEQFF. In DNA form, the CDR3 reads TGTGCCAGCATGGACCGTAACAGGGGCAATGAGCAGTTCTTC.

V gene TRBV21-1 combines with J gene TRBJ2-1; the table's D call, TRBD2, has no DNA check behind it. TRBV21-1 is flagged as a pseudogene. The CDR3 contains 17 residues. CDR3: CASSKGLAGAQYNEQFF. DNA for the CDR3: TGTGCCAGCAGCAAAGGACTAGCGGGGGCCCAATACAATGAGCAGTTCTTC.

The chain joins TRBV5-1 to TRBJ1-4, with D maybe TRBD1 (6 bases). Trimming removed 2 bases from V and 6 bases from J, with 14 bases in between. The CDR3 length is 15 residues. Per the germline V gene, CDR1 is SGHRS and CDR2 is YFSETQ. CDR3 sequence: CASSLMGAMDEKLFF. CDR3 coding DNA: TGCGCCAGCAGCTTAATGGGGGCGATGGATGAAAAACTGTTTTTT.

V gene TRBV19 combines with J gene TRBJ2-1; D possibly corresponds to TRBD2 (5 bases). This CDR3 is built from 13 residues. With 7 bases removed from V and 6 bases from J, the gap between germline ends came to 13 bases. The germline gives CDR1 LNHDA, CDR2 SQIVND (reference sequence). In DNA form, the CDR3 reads TGTGCCAGTAAAGAGGGATTTCGCAATGAGCAGTTCTTC. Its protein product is CASKEGFRNEQFF.

The CDR3 DNA reads TGCGCCAGCAGTGATGGCTCGGAGCGGACCTGGCCCGTGAACACTGAAGCTTTCTTT. Translating it yields CASSDGSERTWPVNTEAFF. The chain is built from TRBV10-1 and TRBJ1-1; no definite D call. Trimming cost V 3 bases and J 0 bases, with 23 bases left between them. Germline CDR1 is WNHNN and CDR2 is SYGVQD (reference sequence). The CDR3 is 19 residues long.

The CDR3 is CASRRAGASGNQPQHF. CDR3 DNA: TGTGCCAGTAGACGGGCAGGGGCGTCGGGCAATCAGCCCCAGCATTTT. The rearrangement links TRBV19 to TRBJ1-5; D may be TRBD1 (6 bases). V was clipped by 6 bases and J by 2 bases, with 17 bases between them. The CDR3 has 16 amino acids. Germline loops: CDR1 LNHDA, CDR2 SQIVND (reference sequence).

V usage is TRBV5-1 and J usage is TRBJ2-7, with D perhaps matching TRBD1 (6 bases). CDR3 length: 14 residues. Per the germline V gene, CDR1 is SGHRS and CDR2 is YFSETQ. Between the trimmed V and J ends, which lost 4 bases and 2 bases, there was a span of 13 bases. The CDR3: CASSITGPPYEQYF. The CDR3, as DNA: TGCGCCAGCAGCATCACAGGGCCCCCCTACGAGCAGTACTTC.

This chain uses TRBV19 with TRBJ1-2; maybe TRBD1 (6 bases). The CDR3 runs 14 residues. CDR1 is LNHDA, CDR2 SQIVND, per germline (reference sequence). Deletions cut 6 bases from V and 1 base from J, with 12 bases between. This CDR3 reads CASRYGQLNYGYTF. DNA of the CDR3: TGTGCCAGTAGGTACGGACAGCTTAACTATGGCTACACCTTC. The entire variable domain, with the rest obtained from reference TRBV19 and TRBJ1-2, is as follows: DGGITQSPKYLFRKEGQNVTLSCEQNLNHDAMYWYRQDPGQGLRLIYYSQIVNDFQKGDIAEGYSVSREKKESFPLTVTSAQKNPTAFYLCASRYGQLNYGYTFGSGTRLTVV.

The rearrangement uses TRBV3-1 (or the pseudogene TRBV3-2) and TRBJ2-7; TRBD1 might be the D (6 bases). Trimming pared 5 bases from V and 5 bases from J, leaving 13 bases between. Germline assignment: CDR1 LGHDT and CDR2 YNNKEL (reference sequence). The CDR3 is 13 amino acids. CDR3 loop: CASSRGNWDEQYF. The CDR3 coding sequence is TGTGCCAGCAGCAGGGGGAACTGGGACGAGCAGTACTTC.

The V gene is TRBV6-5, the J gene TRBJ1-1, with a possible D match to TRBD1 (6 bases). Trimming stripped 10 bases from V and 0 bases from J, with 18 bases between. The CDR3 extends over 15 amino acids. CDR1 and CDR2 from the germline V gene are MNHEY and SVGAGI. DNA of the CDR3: TGTGCCACGCGACGGACAGCCATCATGAACACTGAAGCTTTCTTT. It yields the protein CATRRTAIMNTEAFF.

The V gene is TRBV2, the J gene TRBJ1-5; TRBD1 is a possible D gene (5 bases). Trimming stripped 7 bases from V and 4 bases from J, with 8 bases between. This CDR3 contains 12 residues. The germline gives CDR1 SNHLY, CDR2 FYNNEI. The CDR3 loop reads CASTGQNQPQHF. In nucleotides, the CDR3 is TGTGCCAGCACAGGACAAAATCAGCCCCAGCATTTT.

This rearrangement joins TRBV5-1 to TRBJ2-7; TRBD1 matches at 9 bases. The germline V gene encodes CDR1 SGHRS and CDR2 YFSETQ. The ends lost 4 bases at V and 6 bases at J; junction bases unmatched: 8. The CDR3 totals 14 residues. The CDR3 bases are TGCGCCAGCAGCAGAGGGACAGGGTCTACCGAGCAGTACTTC. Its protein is CASSRGTGSTEQYF.

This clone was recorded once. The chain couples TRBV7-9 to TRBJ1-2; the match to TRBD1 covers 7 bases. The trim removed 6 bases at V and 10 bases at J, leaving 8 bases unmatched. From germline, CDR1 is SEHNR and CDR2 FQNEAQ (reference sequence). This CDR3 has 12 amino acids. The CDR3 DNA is TGTGCCAGCAGTTCAACGACAGGGTACTACACCTTC. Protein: CASSSTTGYYTF.

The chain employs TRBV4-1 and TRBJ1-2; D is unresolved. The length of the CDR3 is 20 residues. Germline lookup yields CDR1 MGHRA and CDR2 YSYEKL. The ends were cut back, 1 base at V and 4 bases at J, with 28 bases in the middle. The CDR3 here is CASSQAQKGLYQGLGYGYTF. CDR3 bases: TGCGCCAGCAGCCAAGCCCAGAAAGGACTGTACCAAGGGCTAGGCTATGGCTACACCTTC.

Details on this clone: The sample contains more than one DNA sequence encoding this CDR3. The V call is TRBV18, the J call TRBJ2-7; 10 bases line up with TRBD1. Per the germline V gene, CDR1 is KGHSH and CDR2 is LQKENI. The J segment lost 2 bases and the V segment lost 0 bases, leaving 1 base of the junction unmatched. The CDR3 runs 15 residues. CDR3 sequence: CASSPPGTGAYEQYF. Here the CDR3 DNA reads TGTGCCAGCTCACCACCCGGGACAGGGGCCTACGAGCAGTACTTC.

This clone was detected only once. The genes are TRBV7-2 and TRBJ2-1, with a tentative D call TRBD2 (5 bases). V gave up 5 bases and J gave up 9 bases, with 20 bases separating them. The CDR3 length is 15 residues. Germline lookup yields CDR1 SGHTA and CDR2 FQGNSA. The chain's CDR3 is CASSRDRGLSIEQFF. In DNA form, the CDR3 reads TGTGCCAGCAGCCGTGACCGGGGTCTGTCTATTGAGCAGTTCTTC.

CDR3 DNA sequence: TGTGCCAGCAGCCAATCTCTCTCAACCAGCTACAGGGAGGCTTTCTTT. This encodes CASSQSLSTSYREAFF. This chain links TRBV3-1 (or the pseudogene TRBV3-2) with TRBJ1-1, with D perhaps matching TRBD1 (6 bases). Germline CDR1 reads LGHDT; CDR2 reads YNNKEL (reference sequence). The CDR3 spans 16 residues. The ends were cut back, 2 bases at V and 11 bases at J, with 24 bases in the middle.

The CDR3 bases are TGTGCCATCAGTGAGTTCCGGGACAGGACTAACTATGGCTACACCTTC. This codes for CAISEFRDRTNYGYTF. This chain links TRBV10-3 with TRBJ1-2; 8 bases map to TRBD1. V gave up 1 base and J gave up 0 bases; unmatched junction bases: 4. The germline V gene has CDR1 ENHRY and CDR2 SYGVKD. The CDR3 runs 16 residues.

The CDR3 DNA sequence: TGTGCCAGTAGTGCCTCGGGACAGGGGGCGAACACCGGGGAGCTGTTTTTT. Translated, it gives CASSASGQGANTGELFF. The V and J genes are TRBV19 and TRBJ2-2; the match to TRBD1 covers 11 bases. The CDR3 length is 17 residues. The V gene end was trimmed by 5 bases and the J gene end by 0 bases; junction bases not matched to a gene: 5. Germline CDR1 and CDR2: LNHDA and SQIVND (reference sequence). The full variable domain, completed using reference TRBV19 and TRBJ2-2, is DGGITQSPKYLFRKEGQNVTLSCEQNLNHDAMYWYRQDPGQGLRLIYYSQIVNDFQKGDIAEGYSVSREKKESFPLTVTSAQKNPTAFYLCASSASGQGANTGELFFGEGSRLTVL.

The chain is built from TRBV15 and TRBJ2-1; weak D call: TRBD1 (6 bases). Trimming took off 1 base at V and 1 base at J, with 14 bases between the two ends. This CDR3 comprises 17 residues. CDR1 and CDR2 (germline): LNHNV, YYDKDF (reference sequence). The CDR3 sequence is CATSRGHTGYSYNEQFF. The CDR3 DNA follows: TGTGCCACCAGCAGAGGCCATACAGGGTATTCCTACAATGAGCAGTTCTTC.

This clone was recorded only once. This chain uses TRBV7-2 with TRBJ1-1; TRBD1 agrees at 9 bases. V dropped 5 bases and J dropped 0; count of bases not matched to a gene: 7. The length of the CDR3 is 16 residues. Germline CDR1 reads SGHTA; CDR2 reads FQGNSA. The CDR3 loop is CASSQTGGKMNTEAFF. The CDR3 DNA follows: TGTGCCAGCAGCCAAACAGGGGGCAAGATGAACACTGAAGCTTTCTTT.